The 31 T cell receptor beta chains presented below share a single source sample, sequenced in a study of beta chain features in type 1 diabetes. General observations from the study: People with Type 1 diabetes carried modestly yet significantly shorter TCRB CDR3s in all four CD4+ subsets.

Expressed TCRB transcripts got sequenced, as all isolated RNA was reverse transcribed. Assay used: immunoSEQ multiplex PCR; TCRdb lists only in-frame clones, some missing. This repertoire shows around 710,000 clones, around an eighth found once; its top ten account for more than 0.1%. Antigen specificity for these receptors is unknown. The sequenced material came from naive CD4+ T cells from blood. The receptor set was obtained from a man younger than 40 with type 1 diabetes.

This clone was seen a few times. The genes are TRBV7-9 and TRBJ2-2, with D unclear. This CDR3 spans 12 amino acids. Germline-derived CDR1 and CDR2 are SEHNR and FQNEAQ (reference sequence). Trimming stripped 6 bases from V and 9 bases from J, with 11 bases between. CDR3 amino acids: CASSPTDRELFF. Here the CDR3 DNA reads TGTGCCAGCAGTCCCACGGACCGGGAGCTGTTTTTT.

This chain uses TRBV13 with TRBJ1-2; no firm D call. Per the germline V gene, CDR1 is PRHDT and CDR2 is FYEKMQ (reference sequence). The V gene lost 0 bases and the J gene lost 0 bases, with 8 bases spanning the gap. This CDR3 is 15 amino acids long. This CDR3 is CASSLGVGPNYGYTF. CDR3 nucleotide sequence: TGTGCCAGCAGCTTAGGGGTAGGGCCTAACTATGGCTACACCTTC. The variable domain in full, completed from reference TRBV13 and TRBJ1-2, reads AAGVIQSPRHLIKEKRETATLKCYPIPRHDTVYWYQQGPGQDPQFLISFYEKMQSDKGSIPDRFSAQQFSDYHSELNMSSLELGDSALYFCASSLGVGPNYGYTFGSGTRLTVV.

V and J are TRBV5-1 and TRBJ2-3, with 7 nucleotides matching TRBD2. Germline lookup yields CDR1 SGHRS and CDR2 YFSETQ. V lost 4 bases to trimming and J lost 0 bases; unmatched junction nucleotides: 8. The CDR3 sequence is 16 residues long. The CDR3 coding sequence is TGCGCCAGCAGCCCATTTAGCGGGTCTAGCACAGATACGCAGTATTTT. Residues: CASSPFSGSSTDTQYF.

The chain recombines TRBV30 with TRBJ1-4; 9 nucleotides agree with TRBD1. The junction had 2 bases not matched to a gene; V was cut back by 4 bases and J by 2 bases. The CDR3 runs to 14 residues. CDR1 is GTSNPN, CDR2 SVGIG, per germline (reference sequence). CDR3 region: CAWMGQGTNEKLFF. The CDR3 DNA follows: TGTGCCTGGATGGGACAGGGTACTAATGAAAAACTGTTTTTT.

A few counts support this clone. The V and J genes are TRBV25-1 and TRBJ1-2; D gene unclear. The CDR3 runs 16 residues. In germline, CDR1 is MGHDK, CDR2 SYGVNS. V lost 1 base to trimming and J lost 1 base, with 13 bases between them. The CDR3 region has the DNA TGTGCCAGCAGTGAATTAGGGCAGGACCATAACTATGGCTACACCTTC. It is translated as CASSELGQDHNYGYTF.

This sequence joins TRBV7-9 and TRBJ1-6; the D is unclear. This CDR3 region has 18 residues. Trimming stripped 5 bases from V and 0 bases from J, with 17 bases between. The germline V gene has CDR1 SEHNR and CDR2 FQNEAQ (reference sequence). The CDR3 region is CASSPVRQHSSYNSPLHF. The CDR3 DNA follows: TGTGCCAGCAGCCCCGTAAGGCAGCATAGCTCCTATAATTCACCCCTCCACTTT.

This clone was picked up a small number of times. V and J are TRBV28 and TRBJ1-2, with D possibly TRBD1 on 5 matching bases. Deletions cut 6 bases from V and 8 bases from J, with 13 bases between. This CDR3 is 12 amino acids long. CDR1 is MDHEN, CDR2 SYDVKM, per germline. CDR3 coding DNA: TGTGCCAGCAGAGGGGAACTACGCGGCTACACCTTC. It is translated as CASRGELRGYTF.

This chain connects TRBV28 to TRBJ2-2; 8 bases fit TRBD1. The CDR3 has 15 amino acids. Losses at the gene ends were 7 bases for V and 5 bases for J; bases not matched to a gene: 9. CDR1 and CDR2 (germline): MDHEN, SYDVKM. This chain's CDR3 is CASNLAQGATGELFF. CDR3 sequence (DNA): TGTGCCAGCAACCTCGCCCAGGGGGCAACCGGGGAGCTGTTTTTT.

V and J are TRBV29-1 and TRBJ2-1, with 7 bases matching TRBD2. The CDR3 runs 16 residues. Germline CDR1 is SQVTM and CDR2 is ANQGSEA. Germline trimming cut 5 bases from V and 3 bases from J; bases unmatched to any gene: 13. The CDR3 bases are TGCAGCGTTTCCCTCATCTCACTAGCGCGCTACAATGAGCAGTTCTTC. This translates into CSVSLISLARYNEQFF.

The J gene is TRBJ2-5, the V gene TRBV30; D gene ambiguous. The J call is doubtful: the DNA matches TRBJ2-7 better. Germline V lookup: CDR1 GTSNPN, CDR2 SVGIG (reference sequence). This CDR3 is built from 11 residues. CDR3 in amino acids: CAWTSSYEQYF. In DNA, the CDR3 is TGTGCCTGGACGTCTTCCTACGAGCAGTACTTC.

This sequence joins TRBV18 and TRBJ1-1; 9 bases fit TRBD1. Germline-derived CDR1 and CDR2 are KGHSH and LQKENI. The CDR3 has 16 amino acids. V lost 2 bases, J lost 1 base, and 5 bases stayed unmatched. The DNA for the CDR3 is TGTGCCAGCTCACCATTACAGGGGGCTGGGAACACTGAAGCTTTCTTT. Encoded protein: CASSPLQGAGNTEAFF.

This clone has only a few counts. This chain joins TRBV7-9 and TRBJ2-3; D may correspond to TRBD1 or TRBD2 (6 bases each). This CDR3 comprises 12 residues. V lost 5 bases and J lost 10, with 13 bases in between. The V gene's germline CDR1 is SEHNR and CDR2 FQNEAQ (reference sequence). The CDR3 reads CASSPGGGPQYF. Written as DNA, the CDR3 is TGTGCCAGCAGCCCAGGAGGGGGGCCGCAGTATTTT.

The chain recombines TRBV19 with TRBJ2-7; no firm D call. This CDR3 has 13 amino acids. The germline CDR1 and CDR2 sequences are LNHDA and SQIVND (reference sequence). V lost 7 bases and J 1 base, leaving 11 bases between the germline ends. CDR3 bases: TGTGCCAGTAAACCAGGACCTTCCTACGAGCAGTACTTC. Translating gives CASKPGPSYEQYF.

This clone was seen a few times. The chain is built from TRBV4-2 and TRBJ2-1; 12 bases align to TRBD2. This CDR3 region has 16 residues. CDR1 and CDR2 (germline): LGHNA, YNFKEQ. V trimming: 1 base; J trimming: 7 bases; junction bases outside the gene matches: 5. The CDR3 nucleotides are TGTGCCAGCAGCCAAGGACTAGCGGGGGCCTCGAATGAGCAGTTCTTC. Translating gives CASSQGLAGASNEQFF.

The genes are TRBV5-1 and TRBJ2-3; D remains unclear. Germline CDR1 SGHRS, CDR2 YFSETQ. V was cut by 4 bases and J by 2 bases, with 17 bases left in between. The CDR3 is made up of 16 amino acids. The DNA for the CDR3 is TGCGCCAGCAGCCCCTTAGACTGGGGAAACACAGATACGCAGTATTTT. It translates to CASSPLDWGNTDTQYF.

This clone was seen only a few times. The genes are TRBV25-1 and TRBJ2-3, with no clear D. In germline, CDR1 is MGHDK, CDR2 SYGVNS. CDR3 size: 15 residues. The germline V and J ends were trimmed by 7 bases and 2 bases, with 16 bases remaining between them. This CDR3 reads CASTPRRGFTDTQYF. The CDR3 nucleotides read TGTGCCAGCACCCCCCGTCGAGGATTCACAGATACGCAGTATTTT. Using reference TRBV25-1 and TRBJ2-3 for the parts outside the CDR3, the full variable domain is EADIYQTPRYLVIGTGKKITLECSQTMGHDKMYWYQQDPGMELHLIHYSYGVNSTEKGDLSSESTVSRIRTEHFPLTLESARPSHTSQYLCASTPRRGFTDTQYFGPGTRLTVL.

This clone was detected only a few times. The V call is TRBV29-1, the J call TRBJ1-5; D is ambiguous. CDR3 length: 13 residues. The germline CDR1 and CDR2 sequences are SQVTM and ANQGSEA. Trimming pared 0 bases from V and 11 bases from J, leaving 14 bases between. Here the CDR3 reads CSVEETEKGTQHF. DNA for the CDR3: TGCAGCGTTGAAGAAACAGAAAAAGGGACCCAGCATTTT.

The genes are TRBV7-2 and TRBJ2-3, with 8 bases aligning to TRBD2. With 11 bases clipped from V and 3 bases from J, the junction kept 10 bases outside the gene matches. Per germline, CDR1 SGHTA and CDR2 FQGNSA. The CDR3 contains 14 residues. The CDR3 here is CAGKLADRTDTQYF. Here the CDR3 DNA reads TGTGCCGGCAAACTAGCGGACCGAACAGATACGCAGTATTTT.

This chain links TRBV18 with TRBJ2-3; maybe TRBD1 (6 bases). This CDR3 contains 15 residues. Trimming left V 4 bases short and J 2 bases short, with 13 bases between. CDR1 and CDR2 (germline): KGHSH, LQKENI. Written as DNA, the CDR3 is TGTGCCAGCTCACAGGACAGTCAGCACACAGATACGCAGTATTTT. It yields the protein CASSQDSQHTDTQYF.

The V and J genes are TRBV30 and TRBJ1-4; D possibly corresponds to TRBD1 (5 bases). This CDR3 is 14 amino acids long. The ends were cut back, 1 base at V and 4 bases at J, with 10 bases in the middle. Germline lookup yields CDR1 GTSNPN and CDR2 SVGIG (reference sequence). CDR3 in amino acids: CAWSEVGLNEKLFF. The CDR3 DNA reads as TGTGCCTGGAGTGAAGTGGGGCTTAATGAAAAACTGTTTTTT.

This chain joins TRBV29-1 and TRBJ1-3, with D possibly TRBD1 on 5 matching bases. Trimming cost V 3 bases and J 7 bases, with 13 bases left between them. The CDR3 consists of 13 residues. CDR1 and CDR2 (germline): SQVTM, ANQGSEA. CDR3 region: CSVESVGGNTIYF. The CDR3 DNA reads TGCAGCGTTGAGTCCGTCGGGGGGAACACCATATATTTT.

This clone was picked up a small number of times. This sequence joins TRBV13 and TRBJ2-4; D is ambiguous. The germline CDR1 and CDR2 sequences are PRHDT and FYEKMQ (reference sequence). Trimming pared 0 bases from V and 0 bases from J, leaving 9 bases between. The CDR3 extends over 16 amino acids. In DNA, the CDR3 is TGTGCCAGCAGCTTAGGGTGGGCGGTAGCCAAAAACATTCAGTACTTC. Its translation is CASSLGWAVAKNIQYF.

This clone came up a few times. The chain combines TRBV9 with TRBJ2-3, with D perhaps matching TRBD1 (6 bases). This CDR3 has 12 residues. V was shortened by 3 bases and J by 6 bases, with 8 bases between the two germline ends. Germline V gene lookup returns CDR1 SGDLS and CDR2 YYNGEE. The DNA of the CDR3 is TGTGCCAGCAGCGGGGGGCGGGATACGCAGTATTTT. The encoded protein is CASSGGRDTQYF.

The chain combines TRBV9 with TRBJ1-1; 7 bases align to TRBD1. V lost 2 bases to trimming and J lost 3 bases; unmatched junction nucleotides: 4. The CDR3 length is 14 residues. Germline V gene sequence: CDR1 SGDLS, CDR2 YYNGEE. The CDR3 coding sequence is TGTGCCAGCAGCGTCGGGACAGACTACACTGAAGCTTTCTTT. This translates into CASSVGTDYTEAFF. The full variable domain, its missing parts supplied by reference TRBV9 and TRBJ1-1, is DSGVTQTPKHLITATGQRVTLRCSPRSGDLSVYWYQQSLDQGLQFLIQYYNGEERAKGNILERFSAQQFPDLHSELNLSSLELGDSALYFCASSVGTDYTEAFFGQGTRLTVV.

V usage is TRBV6-5 and J usage is TRBJ1-2; D may be TRBD1 (5 bases). Germline assignment: CDR1 MNHEY and CDR2 SVGAGI. This CDR3 has 13 residues. With 3 bases removed from V and 7 bases from J, the gap between germline ends came to 12 bases. CDR3 sequence: CASSYLREGGYTF. The CDR3 DNA is TGTGCCAGCAGTTATCTCAGGGAAGGTGGCTACACCTTC.

This clone was seen more than once but under ten times. The rearrangement uses TRBV6-1 and TRBJ1-1; TRBD1 matches at 7 bases. The CDR3 extends over 15 amino acids. The V gene's germline CDR1 is MNHNS and CDR2 SASEGT. V trimming: 8 bases; J trimming: 2 bases; junction bases outside the gene matches: 11. CDR3 loop: CASGPATGRNTEAFF. The CDR3 DNA is TGTGCCAGCGGTCCCGCGACAGGGCGAAACACTGAAGCTTTCTTT.

This clone was seen more than once but under ten times. The V and J genes are TRBV2 and TRBJ1-5; unclear D gene. V dropped 7 bases and J dropped 4 bases, with 11 bases sitting between them. Germline V lookup: CDR1 SNHLY, CDR2 FYNNEI. This CDR3 has 13 amino acids. The CDR3 is CASTFRVNQPQHF. DNA of the CDR3: TGTGCCAGCACCTTTCGGGTGAATCAGCCCCAGCATTTT.

The sample holds one count of this clone. The rearrangement joins TRBV14 to TRBJ1-6, with TRBD1 as a possible D gene (6 bases). Germline V gene lookup returns CDR1 SGHDN and CDR2 FVKESK. CDR3 length equals 14 residues. Trimming removed 1 base from V and 8 bases from J, with 9 bases in between. CDR3 region: CASSQVTGYSPLHF. DNA for the CDR3: TGTGCCAGCAGCCAAGTTACAGGGTATTCACCCCTCCACTTT. Using reference TRBV14 and TRBJ1-6 for the parts outside the CDR3, the full variable domain is EAGVTQFPSHSVIEKGQTVTLRCDPISGHDNLYWYRRVMGKEIKFLLHFVKESKQDESGMPNNRFLAERTGGTYSTLKVQPAELEDSGVYFCASSQVTGYSPLHFGNGTRLTVT.

The sample holds a few counts of this clone. This chain links TRBV28 with TRBJ2-7; 9 nucleotides match TRBD1. Losses at the gene ends were 7 bases for V and 5 bases for J; bases not matched to a gene: 9. The CDR3 extends over 14 amino acids. Germline CDR1 reads MDHEN; CDR2 reads SYDVKM. The CDR3 loop reads CASIGNRGLHEQYF. The CDR3 coding sequence is TGTGCCAGCATAGGAAACAGGGGGCTCCACGAGCAGTACTTC.

In this sample, this clone turned up a few times. The gene calls are TRBV18 and TRBJ2-1; possibly TRBD2 for D (5 bases). The germline V gene has CDR1 KGHSH and CDR2 LQKENI. The CDR3 covers 16 residues. V lost 0 bases to trimming and J lost 4 bases, with 13 bases between them. CDR3 sequence (DNA): TGTGCCAGCTCACCACCGAGGGCAGCAAAATACAATGAGCAGTTCTTC. The encoded protein is CASSPPRAAKYNEQFF.

The chain combines TRBV19 with TRBJ1-2; unclear D gene. This CDR3 region has 13 residues. V was trimmed by 6 bases and J by 2 bases, leaving 10 bases between them. The germline V gene encodes CDR1 LNHDA and CDR2 SQIVND (reference sequence). In nucleotides, the CDR3 is TGTGCCAGTAGGAAGGACGGAAACTATGGCTACACCTTC. Protein: CASRKDGNYGYTF.